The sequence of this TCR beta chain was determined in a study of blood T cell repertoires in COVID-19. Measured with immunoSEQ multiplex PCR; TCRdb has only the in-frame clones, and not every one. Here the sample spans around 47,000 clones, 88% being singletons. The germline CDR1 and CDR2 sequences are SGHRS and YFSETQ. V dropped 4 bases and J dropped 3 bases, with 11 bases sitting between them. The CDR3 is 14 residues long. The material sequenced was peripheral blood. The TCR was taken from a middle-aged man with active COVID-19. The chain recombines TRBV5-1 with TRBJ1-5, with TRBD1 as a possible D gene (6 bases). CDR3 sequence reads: CASSKTGINQPQHF. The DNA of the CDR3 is TGCGCCAGCAGCAAGACAGGAATCAATCAGCCCCAGCATTTT.